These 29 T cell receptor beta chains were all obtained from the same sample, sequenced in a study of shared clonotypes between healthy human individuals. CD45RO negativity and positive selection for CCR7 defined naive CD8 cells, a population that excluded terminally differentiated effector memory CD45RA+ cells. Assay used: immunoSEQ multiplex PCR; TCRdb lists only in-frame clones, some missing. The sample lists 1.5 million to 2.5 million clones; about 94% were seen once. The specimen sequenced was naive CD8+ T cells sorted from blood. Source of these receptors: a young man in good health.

The CDR3 here is CASSSSGVGHGYTF. The DNA of the CDR3 is TGTGCCAGCAGCTCAAGCGGGGTTGGGCATGGCTACACCTTC. The chain couples TRBV13 to TRBJ1-2; D is uncertain. This CDR3 contains 14 residues. Germline V gene data show CDR1 as PRHDT and CDR2 as FYEKMQ (reference sequence). Trimming cost V 4 bases and J 6 bases, with 15 bases left between them.

The CDR3 protein is CASSQGSGHWYQETQYF. In nucleotides, the CDR3 is TGCGCCAGCAGCCAAGGTTCGGGACATTGGTACCAAGAGACCCAGTACTTC. The rearrangement joins TRBV4-3 to TRBJ2-5, with D tentatively TRBD1 (6 bases). Trimming cost V 1 base and J 0 bases, with 15 bases left between them. The CDR3 has 17 amino acids. Germline V gene data show CDR1 as LGHNA and CDR2 as YSLEER.

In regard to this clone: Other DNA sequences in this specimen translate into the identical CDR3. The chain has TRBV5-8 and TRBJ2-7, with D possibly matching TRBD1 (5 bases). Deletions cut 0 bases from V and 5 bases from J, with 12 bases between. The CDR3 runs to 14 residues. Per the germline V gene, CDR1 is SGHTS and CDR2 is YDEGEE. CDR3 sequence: CASSLGQGRNEQYF. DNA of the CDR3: TGTGCCAGCAGCTTGGGGCAGGGTAGGAACGAGCAGTACTTC.

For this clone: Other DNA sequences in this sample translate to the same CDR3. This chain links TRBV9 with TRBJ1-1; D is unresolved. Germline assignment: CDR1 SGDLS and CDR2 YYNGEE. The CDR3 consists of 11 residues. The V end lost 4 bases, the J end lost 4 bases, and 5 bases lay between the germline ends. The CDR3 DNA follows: TGTGCCAGCAGCCCCCTCACTGAAGCTTTCTTT. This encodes CASSPLTEAFF. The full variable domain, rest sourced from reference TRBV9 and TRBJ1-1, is DSGVTQTPKHLITATGQRVTLRCSPRSGDLSVYWYQQSLDQGLQFLIQYYNGEERAKGNILERFSAQQFPDLHSELNLSSLELGDSALYFCASSPLTEAFFGQGTRLTVV.

The CDR3 sequence: CASSFLPGIGTEAFF. The CDR3 DNA is TGTGCCAGCAGCTTTCTCCCGGGGATTGGCACTGAAGCTTTCTTT. The J gene is TRBJ1-1, the V gene TRBV5-6, with no clear D. The CDR3 runs 15 residues. V was shortened by 2 bases and J by 4 bases, with 15 bases between the two germline ends. Germline CDR1 reads SGHDT; CDR2 reads YYEEEE. The full variable domain, in which reference TRBV5-6 and TRBJ1-1 provide the parts outside the CDR3, is DAGVTQSPTHLIKTRGQQVTLRCSPKSGHDTVSWYQQALGQGPQFIFQYYEEEERQRGNFPDRFSGHQFPNYSSELNVNALLLGDSALYLCASSFLPGIGTEAFFGQGTRLTVV.

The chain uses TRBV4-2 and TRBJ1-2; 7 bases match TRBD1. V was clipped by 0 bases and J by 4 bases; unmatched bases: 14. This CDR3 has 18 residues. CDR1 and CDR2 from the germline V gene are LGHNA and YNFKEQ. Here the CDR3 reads CASSQEGQAPSQIYGYTF. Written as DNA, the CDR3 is TGTGCCAGCAGCCAAGAAGGACAGGCACCGTCCCAAATCTATGGCTACACCTTC.

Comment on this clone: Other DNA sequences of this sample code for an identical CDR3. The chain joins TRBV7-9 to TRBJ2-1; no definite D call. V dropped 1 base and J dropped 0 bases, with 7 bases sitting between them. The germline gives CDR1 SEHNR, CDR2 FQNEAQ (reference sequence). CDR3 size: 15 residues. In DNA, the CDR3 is TGTGCCAGCAGCTTAGTCCCTAGCTCCTACAATGAGCAGTTCTTC. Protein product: CASSLVPSSYNEQFF.

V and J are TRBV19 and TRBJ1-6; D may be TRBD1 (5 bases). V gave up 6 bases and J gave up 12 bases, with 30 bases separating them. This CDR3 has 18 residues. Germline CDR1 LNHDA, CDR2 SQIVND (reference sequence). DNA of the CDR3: TGTGCCAGTAGCTCCTATATTACCGGGACCCGGGCGGGTATACCCCTCCACTTT. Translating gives CASSSYITGTRAGIPLHF.

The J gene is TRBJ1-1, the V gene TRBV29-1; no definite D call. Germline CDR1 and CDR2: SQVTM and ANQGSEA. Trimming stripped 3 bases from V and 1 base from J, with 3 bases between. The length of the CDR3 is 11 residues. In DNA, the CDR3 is TGCAGCGTTGATAAGAACACTGAAGCTTTCTTT. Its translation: CSVDKNTEAFF.

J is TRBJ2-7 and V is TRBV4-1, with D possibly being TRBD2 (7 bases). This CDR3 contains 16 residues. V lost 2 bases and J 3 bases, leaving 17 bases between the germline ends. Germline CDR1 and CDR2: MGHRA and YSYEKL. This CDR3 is CASSQRWGGAFYEQYF. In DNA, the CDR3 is TGCGCCAGCAGCCAAAGGTGGGGGGGGGCTTTCTACGAGCAGTACTTC.

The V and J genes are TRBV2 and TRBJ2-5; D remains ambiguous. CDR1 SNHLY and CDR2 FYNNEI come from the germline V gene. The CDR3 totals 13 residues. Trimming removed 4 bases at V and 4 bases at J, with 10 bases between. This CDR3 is CASSGESLETQYF. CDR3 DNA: TGTGCCAGCAGTGGCGAGAGTTTAGAGACCCAGTACTTC. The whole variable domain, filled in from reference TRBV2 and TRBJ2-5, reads EPEVTQTPSHQVTQMGQEVILRCVPISNHLYFYWYRQILGQKVEFLVSFYNNEISEKSEIFDDQFSVERPDGSNFTLKIRSTKLEDSAMYFCASSGESLETQYFGPGTRLLVL.

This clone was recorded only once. This CDR3 is CAWSGPRSGRAWETQYF. The CDR3 nucleotides are TGTGCCTGGAGCGGCCCCCGGAGCGGGAGGGCCTGGGAGACCCAGTACTTC. V gene TRBV30 combines with J gene TRBJ2-5; 10 bases fit TRBD2. Looked up from germline, CDR1 is GTSNPN and CDR2 is SVGIG (reference sequence). The CDR3 loop spans 17 amino acids. J was trimmed by 5 bases and V by 3 bases; bases with no gene match: 15.

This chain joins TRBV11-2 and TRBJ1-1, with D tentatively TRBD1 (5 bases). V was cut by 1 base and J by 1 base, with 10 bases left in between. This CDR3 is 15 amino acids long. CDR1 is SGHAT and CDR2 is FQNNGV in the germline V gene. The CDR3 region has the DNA TGTGCCAGCAGCTTAGTGCAGGGTAAGAACACTGAAGCTTTCTTT. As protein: CASSLVQGKNTEAFF. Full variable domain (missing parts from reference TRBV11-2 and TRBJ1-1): EAGVAQSPRYKIIEKRQSVAFWCNPISGHATLYWYQQILGQGPKLLIQFQNNGVVDDSQLPKDRFSAERLKGVDSTLKIQPAKLEDSAVYLCASSLVQGKNTEAFFGQGTRLTVV.

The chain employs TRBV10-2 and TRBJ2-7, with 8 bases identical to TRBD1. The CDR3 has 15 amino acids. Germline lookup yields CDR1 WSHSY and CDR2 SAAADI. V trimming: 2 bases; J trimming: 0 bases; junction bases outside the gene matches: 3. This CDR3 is CASSEMTGVSYEQYF. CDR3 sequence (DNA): TGCGCCAGCAGTGAGATGACAGGGGTCTCCTACGAGCAGTACTTC.

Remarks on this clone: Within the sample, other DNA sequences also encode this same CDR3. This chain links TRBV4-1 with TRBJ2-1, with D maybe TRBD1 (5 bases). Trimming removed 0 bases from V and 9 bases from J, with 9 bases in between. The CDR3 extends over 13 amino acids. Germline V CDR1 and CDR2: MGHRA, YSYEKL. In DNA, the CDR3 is TGCGCCAGCAGCCAAGAAAGGGGCGGTGAGCAGTTCTTC. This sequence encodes CASSQERGGEQFF.

This CDR3 is CASSSATGGAQYF. CDR3 nucleotide sequence: TGTGCCAGCAGTTCCGCTACCGGGGGCGCACAGTATTTT. The chain recombines TRBV27 with TRBJ2-3, with D perhaps being TRBD1 or TRBD2 (6 bases each). This CDR3 region has 13 residues. The germline V and J ends were trimmed by 4 bases and 12 bases, with 17 bases remaining between them. Germline CDR1 and CDR2: MNHEY and SMNVEV (reference sequence).

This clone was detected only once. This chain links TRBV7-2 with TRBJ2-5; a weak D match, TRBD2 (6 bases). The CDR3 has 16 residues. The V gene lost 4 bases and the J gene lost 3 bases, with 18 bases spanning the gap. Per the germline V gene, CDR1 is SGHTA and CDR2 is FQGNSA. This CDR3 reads CASSSVFGDLEETQYF. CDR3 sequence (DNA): TGTGCCAGCAGCTCCGTCTTCGGGGACTTAGAAGAGACCCAGTACTTC.

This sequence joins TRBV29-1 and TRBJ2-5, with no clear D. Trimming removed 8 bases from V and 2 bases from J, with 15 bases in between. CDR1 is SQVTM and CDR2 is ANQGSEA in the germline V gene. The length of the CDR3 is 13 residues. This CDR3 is CSSWSAFQETQYF. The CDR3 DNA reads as TGCAGCTCGTGGTCGGCGTTTCAAGAGACCCAGTACTTC.

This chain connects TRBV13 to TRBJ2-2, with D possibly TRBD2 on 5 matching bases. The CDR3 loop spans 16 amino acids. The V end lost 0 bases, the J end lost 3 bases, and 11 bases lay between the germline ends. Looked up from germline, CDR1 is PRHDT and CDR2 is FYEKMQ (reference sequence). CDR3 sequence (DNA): TGTGCCAGCAGCTTAGGCGAGGGCCGGGACACCGGGGAGCTGTTTTTT. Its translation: CASSLGEGRDTGELFF.

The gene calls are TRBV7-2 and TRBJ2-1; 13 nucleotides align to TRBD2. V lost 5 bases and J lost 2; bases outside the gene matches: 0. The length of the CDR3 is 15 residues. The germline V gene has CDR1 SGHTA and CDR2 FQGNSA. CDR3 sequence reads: CASSGLAGAYNEQFF. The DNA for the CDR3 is TGTGCCAGCAGCGGACTAGCGGGGGCCTACAATGAGCAGTTCTTC.

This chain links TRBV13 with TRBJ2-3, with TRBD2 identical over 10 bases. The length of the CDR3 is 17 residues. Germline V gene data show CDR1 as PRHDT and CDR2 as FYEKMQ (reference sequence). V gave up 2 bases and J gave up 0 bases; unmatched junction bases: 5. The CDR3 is CASSLWGAGGSTDTQYF. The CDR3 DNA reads TGTGCCAGCAGCTTATGGGGAGCGGGAGGGAGCACAGATACGCAGTATTTT. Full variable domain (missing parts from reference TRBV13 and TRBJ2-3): AAGVIQSPRHLIKEKRETATLKCYPIPRHDTVYWYQQGPGQDPQFLISFYEKMQSDKGSIPDRFSAQQFSDYHSELNMSSLELGDSALYFCASSLWGAGGSTDTQYFGPGTRLTVL.

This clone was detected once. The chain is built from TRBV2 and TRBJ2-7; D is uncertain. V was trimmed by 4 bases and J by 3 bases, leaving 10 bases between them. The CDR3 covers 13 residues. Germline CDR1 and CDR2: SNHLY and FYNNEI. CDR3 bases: TGTGCCAGCAGTGCGTCGGAAGACTACGAGCAGTACTTC. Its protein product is CASSASEDYEQYF.

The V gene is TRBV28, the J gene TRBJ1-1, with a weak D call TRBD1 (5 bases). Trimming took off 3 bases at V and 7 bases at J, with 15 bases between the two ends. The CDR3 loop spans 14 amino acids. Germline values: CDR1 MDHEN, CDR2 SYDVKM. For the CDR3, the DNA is TGTGCCAGCAGTTTCCTGGGGCAGGCCGGTGAAGCTTTCTTT. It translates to CASSFLGQAGEAFF.

The DNA of the CDR3 is TGTGCCAGCACCCCCCGGGGACAGGGGGCGAACACTGAAGCTTTCTTT. Its translation: CASTPRGQGANTEAFF. The chain combines TRBV27 with TRBJ1-1, with 12 nucleotides matching TRBD1. In germline, CDR1 is MNHEY, CDR2 SMNVEV (reference sequence). V lost 7 bases to trimming and J lost 1 base; unmatched junction nucleotides: 7. The CDR3 totals 16 residues.

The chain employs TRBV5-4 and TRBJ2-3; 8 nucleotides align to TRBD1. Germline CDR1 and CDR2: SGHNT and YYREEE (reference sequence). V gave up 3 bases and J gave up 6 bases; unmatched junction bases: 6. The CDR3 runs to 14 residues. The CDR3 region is CASSSGGQGDTQYF. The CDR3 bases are TGTGCCAGCAGCTCAGGAGGACAGGGCGATACGCAGTATTTT. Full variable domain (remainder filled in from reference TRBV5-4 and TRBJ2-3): ETGVTQSPTHLIKTRGQQVTLRCSSQSGHNTVSWYQQALGQGPQFIFQYYREEENGRGNFPPRFSGLQFPNYSSELNVNALELDDSALYLCASSSGGQGDTQYFGPGTRLTVL.

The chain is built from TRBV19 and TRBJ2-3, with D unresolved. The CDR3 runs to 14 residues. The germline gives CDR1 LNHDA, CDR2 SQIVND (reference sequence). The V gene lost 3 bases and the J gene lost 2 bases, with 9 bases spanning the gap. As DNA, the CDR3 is TGTGCCAGTAGTATTGGAGATGCCACAGATACGCAGTATTTT. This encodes CASSIGDATDTQYF. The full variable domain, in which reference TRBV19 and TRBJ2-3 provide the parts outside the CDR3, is DGGITQSPKYLFRKEGQNVTLSCEQNLNHDAMYWYRQDPGQGLRLIYYSQIVNDFQKGDIAEGYSVSREKKESFPLTVTSAQKNPTAFYLCASSIGDATDTQYFGPGTRLTVL.

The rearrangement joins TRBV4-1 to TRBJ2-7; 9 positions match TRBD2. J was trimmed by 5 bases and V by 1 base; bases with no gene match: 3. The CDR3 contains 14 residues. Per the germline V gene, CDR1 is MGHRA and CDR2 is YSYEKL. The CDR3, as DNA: TGCGCCAGCAGCCAAGGACTAGCGGAGGACGAGCAGTACTTC. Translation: CASSQGLAEDEQYF.

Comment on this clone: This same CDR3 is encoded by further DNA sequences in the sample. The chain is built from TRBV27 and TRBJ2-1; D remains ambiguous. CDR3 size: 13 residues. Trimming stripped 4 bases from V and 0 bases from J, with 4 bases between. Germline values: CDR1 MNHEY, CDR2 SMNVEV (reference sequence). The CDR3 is CASSWGSYNEQFF. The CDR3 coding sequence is TGTGCCAGCAGTTGGGGCTCCTACAATGAGCAGTTCTTC.

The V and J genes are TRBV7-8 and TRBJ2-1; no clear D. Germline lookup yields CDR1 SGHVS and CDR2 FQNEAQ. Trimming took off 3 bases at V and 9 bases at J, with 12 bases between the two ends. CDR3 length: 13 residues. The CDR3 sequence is CASSLLSSGEQFF. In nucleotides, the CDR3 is TGTGCCAGCAGCTTGCTTAGTTCGGGTGAGCAGTTCTTC.